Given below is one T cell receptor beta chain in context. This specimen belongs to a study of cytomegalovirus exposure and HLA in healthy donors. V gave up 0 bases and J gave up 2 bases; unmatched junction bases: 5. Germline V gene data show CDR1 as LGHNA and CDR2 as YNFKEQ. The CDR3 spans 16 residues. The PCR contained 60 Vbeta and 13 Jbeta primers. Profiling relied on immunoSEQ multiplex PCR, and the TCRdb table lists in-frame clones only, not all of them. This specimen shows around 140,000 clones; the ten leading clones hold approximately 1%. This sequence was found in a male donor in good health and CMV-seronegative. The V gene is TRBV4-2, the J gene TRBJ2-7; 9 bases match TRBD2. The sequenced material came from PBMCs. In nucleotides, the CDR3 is TGTGCCAGCAGCCAAGATGGCCAGCGGGGGGCCTACGAGCAGTACTTC. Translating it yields CASSQDGQRGAYEQYF.